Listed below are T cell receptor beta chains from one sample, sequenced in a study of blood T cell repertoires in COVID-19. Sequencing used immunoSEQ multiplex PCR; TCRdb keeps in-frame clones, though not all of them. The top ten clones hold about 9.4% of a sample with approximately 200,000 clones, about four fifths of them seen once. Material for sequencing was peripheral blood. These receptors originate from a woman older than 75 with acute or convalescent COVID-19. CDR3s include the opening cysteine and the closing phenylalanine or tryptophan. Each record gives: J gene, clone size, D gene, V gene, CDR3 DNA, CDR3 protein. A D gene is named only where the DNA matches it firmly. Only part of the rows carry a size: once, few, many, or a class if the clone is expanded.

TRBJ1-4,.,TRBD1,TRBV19,TGTGCCAGTAGTATCGTGAGACAGGGGGCTACTAATGAAAAACTGTTTTTT,CASSIVRQGATNEKLFF
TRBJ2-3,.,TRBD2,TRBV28,TGTGCCAGCAGTTTAGCGGGAGGGTACACAGATACGCAGTATTTT,CASSLAGGYTDTQYF
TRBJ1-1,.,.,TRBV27,TGTGCCAGCAGTTTTTGGGGAGGAACTGAAGCTTTCTTT,CASSFWGGTEAFF
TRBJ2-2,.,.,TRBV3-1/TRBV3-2,TGTGCCAGCAGCCAAGTATATACAGGGAACACCGGGGAGCTGTTTTTT,CASSQVYTGNTGELFF
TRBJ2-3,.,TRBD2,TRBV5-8,TGTGCCAGCAGCTTGCGCCTAGCGGGAGTTGGTGATACGCAGTATTTT,CASSLRLAGVGDTQYF
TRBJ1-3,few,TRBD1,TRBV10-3,TGTGCCATCAGTGAGAATCAGGGGGCGCAGGGAAACACCATATATTTT,CAISENQGAQGNTIYF
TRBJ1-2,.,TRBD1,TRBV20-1,TGCAGTGCTAGAGGACAGGGGGGCTACACCTTC,CSARGQGGYTF
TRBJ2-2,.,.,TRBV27,TGTGCCAGCAGTTTCTGGCGGGAGAACACCGGGGAGCTGTTTTTT,CASSFWRENTGELFF
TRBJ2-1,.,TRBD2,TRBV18,TGTGCCAGCTCACGCGCGACTAGCGGGGCCTACAATGAGCAGTTCTTC,CASSRATSGAYNEQFF
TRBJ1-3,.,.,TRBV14,TGTGCCAGCAGCCTGGTAGCGGGAAACACCATATATTTT,CASSLVAGNTIYF
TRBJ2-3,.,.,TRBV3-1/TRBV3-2,TGTGCCAGCAGCCAATGGGGGGGGAGACAGGGCACAGATACGCAGTATTTT,CASSQWGGRQGTDTQYF
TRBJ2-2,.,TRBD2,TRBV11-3,TGTGCCAGCACGGGAGCTAGCGGGGGCTTAAACGCCGGGGAGCTGTTTTTT,CASTGASGGLNAGELFF
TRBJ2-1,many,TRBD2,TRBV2,TGTGCCAGCAGTCTACTAGCGGGAGCGTACAATGAGCAGTTCTTC,CASSLLAGAYNEQFF
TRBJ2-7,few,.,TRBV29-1,TGCAGCGTTGAAGATGGAGGGCAGGCCTCCTACGAGCAGTACTTC,CSVEDGGQASYEQYF
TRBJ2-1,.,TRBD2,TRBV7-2,TGTGCCAGCAGCTTAAGCGGGGGGAGATCCTACAATGAGCAGTTCTTC,CASSLSGGRSYNEQFF
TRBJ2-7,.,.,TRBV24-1,TGTGCCACCGGCAATAGAGGCACCTACGAGCAGTACTTC,CATGNRGTYEQYF
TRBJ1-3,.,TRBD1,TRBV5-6,TGTGCCAGCAGCTTGCGAGGTGCCCGACAGGGGGCAGTTGGAAACACCATATATTTT,CASSLRGARQGAVGNTIYF
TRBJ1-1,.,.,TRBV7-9,TGTGCCAGCAGCTTGCTTAACTTGAACACTGAAGCTTTCTTT,CASSLLNLNTEAFF
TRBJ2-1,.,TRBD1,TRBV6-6,TGTGCCAGCTCAGGGGGCGTCTACAATGAGCAGTTCTTC,CASSGGVYNEQFF
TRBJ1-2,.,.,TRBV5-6,TGTGCCAGCAGCTTTCAGGGGCTGGGCTATGGCTACACCTTC,CASSFQGLGYGYTF
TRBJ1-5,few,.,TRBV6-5,TGTGCCAGCAGGCTCCACAGGGCTGCCAATCAGCCCCAGCATTTT,CASRLHRAANQPQHF
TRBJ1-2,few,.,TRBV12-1,TGTGCCAGCAGCTTTGCGGCCCGGGACAGGGGACTCTATGGCTACACCTTC,CASSFAARDRGLYGYTF
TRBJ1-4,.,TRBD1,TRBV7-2,TGTGCCAGCTCTTCCGGGACAGGGTACGTCGCTAATGAAAAACTGTTTTTT,CASSSGTGYVANEKLFF
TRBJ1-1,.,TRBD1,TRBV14,TGTGCCAGCAGCTATAACAGGGGGACTGAAGCTTTCTTT,CASSYNRGTEAFF
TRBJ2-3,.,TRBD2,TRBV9,TGTGCCAGCAGCTACCGAGCGGGGGGCACAGATACGCAGTATTTT,CASSYRAGGTDTQYF
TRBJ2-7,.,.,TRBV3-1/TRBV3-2,TGTGCCAGCAGCCAAGATCCAGGGCCCTACGAGCAGTACTTC,CASSQDPGPYEQYF
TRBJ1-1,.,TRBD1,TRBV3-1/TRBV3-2,TGTGCCAGCAGCTCACAGGGGGCCCAAGCTTTCTTT,CASSSQGAQAFF
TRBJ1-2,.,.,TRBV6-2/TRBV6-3,TGTGCCAGCAGTGAGGACTCTCACCTCTATGGCTACACCTTC,CASSEDSHLYGYTF
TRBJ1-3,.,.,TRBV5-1,TGCGCCAGCAGCTTGGGAACAGGAGGAAACACCATATATTTT,CASSLGTGGNTIYF